These 11 T cell receptor beta chains were all obtained from the same sample, sequenced in a study of response to subunit inactivated influenza vaccine. TCRdb fed the RT-PCR reads into MiXCR, producing one record per CDR3 protein. The sample gives just over 300,000 distinct CDR3 sequences, less than 25% of which show up once; 9.5% to 13% is in the top ten. The sample here was PBMCs from blood, taken 21 months after vaccination. These receptors all come from a man aged 45 to 75 who received an inactivated influenza vaccine.

V gene TRBV4-2 combines with J gene TRBJ1-2; TRBD1 is a possible D gene (5 bases). Germline V gene data show CDR1 as LGHNA and CDR2 as YNFKEQ. V lost 4 bases, J lost 5 bases, and 14 bases lay in between. The CDR3 runs to 14 residues. DNA for the CDR3: TGTGCCAGCAGCCGTTCGGGGGGGGGTTATGGCTACACCTTC. Protein: CASSRSGGGYGYTF.

This chain links TRBV5-6 with TRBJ2-2; D gene ambiguous. CDR1 SGHDT and CDR2 YYEEEE come from the germline V gene. V was cut by 1 base and J by 0 bases, with 7 bases left in between. The CDR3 consists of 15 residues. The CDR3: CASSLLNTNTGELFF. The CDR3 DNA reads as TGTGCCAGCAGCTTGTTGAATACGAACACCGGGGAGCTGTTTTTT. Supplemented by reference TRBV5-6 and TRBJ2-2, the full variable domain reads DAGVTQSPTHLIKTRGQQVTLRCSPKSGHDTVSWYQQALGQGPQFIFQYYEEEERQRGNFPDRFSGHQFPNYSSELNVNALLLGDSALYLCASSLLNTNTGELFFGEGSRLTVL.

This chain connects TRBV7-6 to TRBJ2-5; 12 bases map to TRBD2. V gave up 0 bases and J gave up 5 bases; unmatched junction bases: 7. The CDR3 is 17 amino acids. Germline loops: CDR1 SGHVS, CDR2 FNYEAQ. CDR3: CASSLAQLAGGRETQYF. The DNA for the CDR3 is TGTGCCAGCAGCTTAGCGCAACTAGCGGGGGGCCGTGAGACCCAGTACTTC.

This clonotype turned up a few times. The J gene is TRBJ1-2, the V gene TRBV2, with unresolved D. The CDR3 contains 13 residues. V was clipped by 1 base and J by 5 bases, with 8 bases between them. The V gene's germline CDR1 is SNHLY and CDR2 FYNNEI. CDR3 region: CASSEDKFYGYTF. The DNA for the CDR3 is TGTGCCAGCAGTGAAGATAAGTTTTATGGCTACACCTTC.

This clonotype was recorded many times. The rearrangement links TRBV6-5 to TRBJ1-2; possibly TRBD1 for D (5 bases). Trimming took 4 bases from V and 4 from J, leaving 13 bases between them. Per the germline V gene, CDR1 is MNHEY and CDR2 is SVGAGI. This CDR3 contains 14 residues. As DNA, the CDR3 is TGTGCCAGCAGTTTGGACACAAAGATCTATGGCTACACCTTC. Translating gives CASSLDTKIYGYTF.

CDR3 coding DNA: TGCGCCAGCAGCTTGATAACTCAGACCGAGCAGTACTTC. The encoded protein is CASSLITQTEQYF. The chain uses TRBV5-1 and TRBJ2-7; D is unresolved. From germline, CDR1 is SGHRS and CDR2 YFSETQ. The CDR3 contains 13 residues. V lost 1 base and J lost 6, with 11 bases in between.

This clonotype was observed at least ten times. The V call is TRBV11-2, the J call TRBJ2-1; tentative D call: TRBD2 (6 bases). The CDR3 has 15 amino acids. Trimming cost V 8 bases and J 0 bases, with 14 bases left between them. Per germline, CDR1 SGHAT and CDR2 FQNNGV. This chain's CDR3 is CASRRSGSSYNEQFF. The CDR3 bases are TGTGCCAGCCGCCGCTCCGGGAGCTCCTACAATGAGCAGTTCTTC.

This clonotype was seen a few times. This sequence joins TRBV7-9 and TRBJ1-2, with D perhaps TRBD1 (5 bases). With 10 bases removed from V and 5 bases from J, the gap between germline ends came to 14 bases. CDR1 is SEHNR, CDR2 FQNEAQ, per germline (reference sequence). CDR3 length: 12 residues. The CDR3 sequence: CATIPGLYGYTF. As DNA, the CDR3 is TGTGCCACAATCCCAGGGCTATATGGCTACACCTTC.

This sequence joins TRBV11-2 and TRBJ2-7, with D possibly matching TRBD2 (6 bases). Between the trimmed V and J ends, which lost 6 bases and 6 bases, there was a span of 21 bases. Germline V gene lookup returns CDR1 SGHAT and CDR2 FQNNGV. This CDR3 is built from 15 residues. For the CDR3, the DNA is TGTGCCAGCAGTCTCACCGCGGGATCAACGACCGAGCAGTACTTC. Amino acids: CASSLTAGSTTEQYF.

This chain joins TRBV29-1 and TRBJ1-1, with 8 positions matching TRBD1. Germline-derived CDR1 and CDR2 are SQVTM and ANQGSEA. CDR3 length: 12 residues. V was pared by 7 bases and J by 6 bases, with 7 bases of the junction left unmatched. Here the CDR3 DNA reads TGCAGCGCTGGACAGGGTTTTTCTGAAGCTTTCTTT. It translates to CSAGQGFSEAFF.

This clonotype was counted only a few times. The chain couples TRBV28 to TRBJ2-1; maybe TRBD2 (5 bases). The CDR3 is 16 amino acids. CDR1 and CDR2 (germline): MDHEN, SYDVKM. Trimming took off 6 bases at V and 3 bases at J, with 18 bases between the two ends. CDR3 DNA: TGTGCCAGCAGCCCTCGCGGACGCGGGTACTACAATGAGCAGTTCTTC. It specifies CASSPRGRGYYNEQFF.